Sequencing of this T cell receptor beta chain was carried out in a study of beta chain features in type 1 diabetes. Whole-study findings and limits: cDNA-based sequencing might over-represent cells highly expressing TCR.

This clone was counted only a few times. The antigen is not known. Looked up from germline, CDR1 is MDHEN and CDR2 is SYDVKM. After removal of 5 bases from V and 8 bases from J, the junction contained 10 bases not matched to a gene. The CDR3 runs to 16 residues. All of the isolated RNA was reverse transcribed, so expressed TCRB transcripts were sequenced. TCRdb's copy holds only in-frame clones and misses some; the assay was immunoSEQ multiplex PCR. The table has around 430,000 clones, approximately 31% seen once. V gene TRBV28 combines with J gene TRBJ2-1, with TRBD2 matching 12 bases. This receptor was identified in a man between 18 and 29 years old in good health. The sample was naive CD4+ T cells from blood. The CDR3 loop is CASSVPLAGGLDEQFF. In DNA form, the CDR3 reads TGTGCCAGCAGTGTACCACTAGCGGGAGGATTAGATGAGCAGTTCTTC.